The T cell receptor beta chain described here comes from a study of spatial heterogeneity in lung cancer. On the study more broadly: Counts of TCR transcripts in tumor regions correlated strongly with a matched bulk RNA-seq T cell module score. Findings and limits, study-wide: Expanded intratumoral alpha and beta TCR counts tracked tumor mutation counts.

From the 5' RACE reads, TCRdb called clonotypes with MiXCR, one entry per CDR3 protein. The sample includes about 13,000 distinct CDR3 sequences, over 3% of them seen just once. The germline CDR1 and CDR2 sequences are MNHEY and SVGAGI. The V and J ends lost 0 bases and 3 bases respectively, with 6 bases between them. CDR3 length: 14 amino acids. The time point denotes: sample taken at primary tumor resection. 55 to 80 TRACERx patients with early, untreated non-small cell lung cancer donated samples. Unsorted samples of tumor, nontumor lung or frozen PBMC had their whole RNA sequenced. This clonotype was detected many times. Its antigen is currently unknown.

The receptor's source is a male donor with early-stage non-small cell lung cancer. The chain is built from TRBV6-5 and TRBJ1-5; no clear D gene. This material consisted of lung tumor tissue, taken at surgery. As DNA, the CDR3 is TGTGCCAGCAGTTACTCGGGAGCCAATCAGCCCCAGCATTTT. Protein: CASSYSGANQPQHF.